These 17 T cell receptor beta chains share one sample of origin, sequenced in a study of a mutant IDH1 vaccine in newly diagnosed glioma. No antigen has been assigned to these receptors. Assay used: immunoSEQ multiplex PCR; TCRdb lists only in-frame clones, some missing. The table includes under 14,000 clones, 88% detected once. Time point of the sample: week 23, last vaccination. The content of each vaccine dose was 300 ug of mutant IDH1 20-mer peptide, and topical imiquimod accompanied it. The sample consisted of PBMCs, taken from a glioma patient whose treatment included an IDH1 peptide vaccine. Receptor source: a middle-aged woman with glioma. Some clones in this sample may be carry-over from other donors' samples.

CDR3 loop: CASSLAGQGDNEQFF. The DNA for the CDR3 is TGTGCCAGCAGCTTGGCGGGACAGGGGGACAATGAGCAGTTCTTC. The chain is built from TRBV7-2 and TRBJ2-1; 11 nucleotides line up with TRBD1. Per the germline V gene, CDR1 is SGHTA and CDR2 is FQGNSA. This CDR3 contains 15 residues. V was clipped by 3 bases and J by 5 bases; unmatched bases: 3.

The rearrangement links TRBV19 to TRBJ1-5, with D tentatively TRBD1 (5 bases). Germline V gene lookup returns CDR1 LNHDA and CDR2 SQIVND (reference sequence). V lost 6 bases and J 3 bases, leaving 15 bases between the germline ends. The CDR3 sequence is 15 residues long. The CDR3 sequence is CASRAGPTYNQPQHF. Here the CDR3 DNA reads TGTGCCAGTAGGGCGGGGCCTACCTACAATCAGCCCCAGCATTTT.

The chain combines TRBV25-1 with TRBJ2-7; D may be TRBD1 (5 bases). The CDR3 has 13 amino acids. V was trimmed by 4 bases and J by 1 base, leaving 8 bases between them. CDR1 is MGHDK, CDR2 SYGVNS, per germline. CDR3 protein: CASSAQGSYEQYF. CDR3 in DNA: TGTGCCAGCAGTGCCCAGGGTTCCTACGAGCAGTACTTC.

The rearrangement joins TRBV6-5 to TRBJ1-1; the D gene is possibly TRBD1 (6 bases). The CDR3 spans 15 residues. Trimming took 2 bases from V and 5 from J, leaving 15 bases between them. Germline V CDR1 and CDR2: MNHEY, SVGAGI. CDR3 protein: CASSYEAGAGTEAFF. CDR3 DNA sequence: TGTGCCAGCAGTTACGAGGCAGGGGCAGGAACTGAAGCTTTCTTT.

The table lists this clone with a count of one. This sequence joins TRBV27 and TRBJ1-3; no reliable D call. The CDR3 runs to 14 residues. Trimming stripped 6 bases from V and 2 bases from J, with 11 bases between. Germline V lookup: CDR1 MNHEY, CDR2 SMNVEV (reference sequence). The CDR3 region has the DNA TGTGCCAGCAGCCGCACCGGGACTGGAAACACCATATATTTT. It specifies CASSRTGTGNTIYF.

The chain combines TRBV5-1 with TRBJ2-3; 13 bases map to TRBD2. The junction had 3 bases not matched to a gene; V was cut back by 4 bases and J by 4 bases. The CDR3 consists of 15 residues. Germline V gives CDR1 SGHRS, CDR2 YFSETQ. CDR3 residues: CASSPGLAGADTQYF. In nucleotides, the CDR3 is TGCGCCAGCAGCCCCGGACTAGCGGGAGCAGATACGCAGTATTTT.

The chain carries TRBV5-8 and TRBJ1-1, with D hard to call. Germline-derived CDR1 and CDR2 are SGHTS and YDEGEE. Trimming took off 0 bases at V and 0 bases at J, with 12 bases between the two ends. The CDR3 covers 16 residues. DNA of the CDR3: TGTGCCAGCAGCTTGGGCCTTTCGGACTTGAACACTGAAGCTTTCTTT. It encodes CASSLGLSDLNTEAFF.

The gene calls are TRBV4-1 and TRBJ2-1; D perhaps matches TRBD2 (5 bases). There are 17 residues in the CDR3. V lost 1 base and J lost 2, with 15 bases in between. Per the germline V gene, CDR1 is MGHRA and CDR2 is YSYEKL. The CDR3 sequence: CASSQGGARGPYNEQFF. The CDR3, as DNA: TGCGCCAGCAGCCAAGGGGGTGCCCGAGGGCCCTACAATGAGCAGTTCTTC.

The chain couples TRBV5-1 to TRBJ1-1; D gene unclear. Between the trimmed V and J ends, which lost 4 bases and 4 bases, there was a span of 11 bases. CDR1 is SGHRS and CDR2 is YFSETQ in the germline V gene. The CDR3 totals 13 residues. This CDR3 reads CASSPIWGTEAFF. Here the CDR3 DNA reads TGCGCCAGCAGCCCGATTTGGGGCACTGAAGCTTTCTTT. Combining the CDR3 with reference TRBV5-1 and TRBJ1-1 gives the whole variable domain KAGVTQTPRYLIKTRGQQVTLSCSPISGHRSVSWYQQTPGQGLQFLFEYFSETQRNKGNFPGRFSGRQFSNSRSEMNVSTLELGDSALYLCASSPIWGTEAFFGQGTRLTVV.

J is TRBJ2-1 and V is TRBV9, with D possibly TRBD2 on 7 matching bases. Deletions cut 1 base from V and 8 bases from J, with 13 bases between. Germline CDR1 and CDR2: SGDLS and YYNGEE. The CDR3 runs 14 residues. CDR3 protein: CASSVSDGGHEQFF. The CDR3 DNA sequence: TGTGCCAGCAGCGTATCGGACGGGGGGCATGAGCAGTTCTTC.

V gene TRBV5-1 combines with J gene TRBJ1-1, with unresolved D. V shed 1 base and J shed 11 bases, with 15 bases lying between them. CDR3 length: 13 residues. Germline CDR1 reads SGHRS; CDR2 reads YFSETQ. CDR3 coding DNA: TGCGCCAGCAGCTTGAAGACTTTGGGGTGGGCTTTCTTT. It encodes CASSLKTLGWAFF.

CDR3 protein: CASSPGAHWGAGNQPQHF. As DNA, the CDR3 is TGCGCCAGCAGCCCGGGGGCCCACTGGGGTGCGGGCAATCAGCCCCAGCATTTT. The chain carries TRBV5-1 and TRBJ1-5; D may be TRBD1 (6 bases). CDR3 size: 18 residues. Germline loops: CDR1 SGHRS, CDR2 YFSETQ. Between the trimmed V and J ends, which lost 4 bases and 2 bases, there was a span of 22 bases.

The genes are TRBV6-1 and TRBJ1-2; the D gene is possibly TRBD1 (5 bases). This CDR3 is 13 amino acids long. The germline gives CDR1 MNHNS, CDR2 SASEGT. Trimming took off 7 bases at V and 7 bases at J, with 16 bases between the two ends. The CDR3: CASTDSEVGGYTF. CDR3 DNA sequence: TGTGCCAGCACCGACAGCGAGGTGGGTGGCTACACCTTC.

The chain employs TRBV6-4 and TRBJ2-2; tentatively, D is TRBD2 (5 bases). CDR3 length equals 17 residues. With 0 bases removed from V and 3 bases from J, the gap between germline ends came to 14 bases. Germline assignment: CDR1 MRHNA and CDR2 SNTAGT. The CDR3 region has the DNA TGTGCCAGCAGTGACTCGTCCAGCGGAGTACACACCGGGGAGCTGTTTTTT. The encoded protein is CASSDSSSGVHTGELFF.

The CDR3, as DNA: TGTGCCAGCAGCCGACCAGGGACTGAAGCTTTCTTT. Amino acids: CASSRPGTEAFF. This chain uses TRBV6-5 with TRBJ1-1, with TRBD1 as a possible D gene (5 bases). V was shortened by 6 bases and J by 5 bases, with 10 bases between the two germline ends. The germline CDR1 and CDR2 sequences are MNHEY and SVGAGI. This CDR3 region has 12 residues.

Of note for this clone: The same CDR3 arises from other DNA sequences in this sample as well. This CDR3 is CASSAWDRAGGTEAFF. In nucleotides, the CDR3 is TGCGCCAGCAGTGCATGGGACAGGGCGGGTGGCACTGAAGCTTTCTTT. V gene TRBV10-1 combines with J gene TRBJ1-1; TRBD1 agrees at 9 bases. The germline CDR1 and CDR2 sequences are WNHNN and SYGVQD (reference sequence). The CDR3 consists of 16 residues. V gave up 4 bases and J gave up 4 bases; unmatched junction bases: 10.

The rearrangement uses TRBV30 and TRBJ2-1; 8 positions agree with TRBD2. The CDR3 extends over 13 amino acids. Germline CDR1 is GTSNPN and CDR2 is SVGIG (reference sequence). The ends lost 8 bases at V and 11 bases at J; junction bases unmatched: 14. The CDR3 spells CALTPAGEIKQFF. DNA for the CDR3: TGTGCCCTCACGCCAGCGGGGGAGATAAAGCAGTTCTTC.